A selection of T cell receptor beta chains follows, all from one sample in a study of blood T cell repertoires in COVID-19. Clones were read by immunoSEQ multiplex PCR, and TCRdb kept only the in-frame ones, dropping some. This table has 100,000 to 150,000 clones, roughly 90% appearing once. The sequenced sample was PBMCs or T cells enriched from blood (not recorded which). The source is a woman in her forties or fifties who had recovered from COVID-19. CDR3s include the opening cysteine and the closing phenylalanine or tryptophan. Each record gives: V gene, clone size, D gene, J gene, CDR3 protein, CDR3 DNA. D genes are given only for firm matches. The size of a clone is reported for some rows only, either as once, few or many, or as a class for expanded clones.

V: TRBV2; size: .; D: TRBD1; J: TRBJ2-1; CDR3: CASSRAGTGRDNEQFF; DNA: TGTGCCAGCAGTAGGGCCGGGACAGGGCGGGACAATGAGCAGTTCTTC
V: TRBV15; size: many; D: .; J: TRBJ2-6; CDR3: CATSRNKGTGANVLTF; DNA: TGTGCCACCAGCAGGAATAAGGGGACTGGGGCCAACGTCCTGACTTTC
V: TRBV27; size: .; D: TRBD1; J: TRBJ2-7; CDR3: CASREAGGYEQYF; DNA: TGTGCCAGCAGGGAAGCAGGGGGCTACGAGCAGTACTTC
V: TRBV29-1; size: once; D: .; J: TRBJ1-5; CDR3: CSVVTENQPQHF; DNA: TGCAGCGTTGTAACAGAGAATCAGCCCCAGCATTTT
V: TRBV5-1; size: .; D: TRBD1; J: TRBJ1-3; CDR3: CASSLEGAYGNTIYF; DNA: TGCGCCAGCAGCTTGGAGGGGGCCTATGGAAACACCATATATTTT
V: TRBV11-3; size: few; D: .; J: TRBJ2-3; CDR3: CASSLLFSDTQYF; DNA: TGTGCCAGCAGCTTACTATTCTCAGATACGCAGTATTTT
V: TRBV27; size: .; D: .; J: TRBJ2-7; CDR3: CASSLQFANHFPYEQYF; DNA: TGTGCCAGCAGTTTACAGTTTGCCAACCATTTCCCCTACGAGCAGTACTTC
V: TRBV5-3; size: once; D: TRBD1; J: TRBJ2-2; CDR3: CARSLQGARGTGELFF; DNA: TGTGCCAGAAGCTTACAGGGGGCGCGGGGCACCGGGGAGCTGTTTTTT
V: TRBV2; size: .; D: TRBD1; J: TRBJ2-7; CDR3: CASSGQGSEQYF; DNA: TGTGCCAGCAGTGGACAGGGCTCGGAGCAGTACTTC
V: TRBV19; size: .; D: TRBD1; J: TRBJ1-5; CDR3: CASSIRGWGQTTLWVTPAQHF; DNA: TGTGCCAGTAGTATACGGGGTTGGGGACAGACTACCCTCTGGGTAACCCCTGCCCAGCATTTT
V: TRBV27; size: .; D: .; J: TRBJ2-5; CDR3: CASSFSRVETQYF; DNA: TGTGCCAGCAGTTTTAGTCGGGTTGAGACCCAGTACTTC
V: TRBV2; size: .; D: .; J: TRBJ1-2; CDR3: CASSEDWGRDGYTF; DNA: TGTGCCAGCAGTGAAGACTGGGGCAGGGATGGCTACACCTTC